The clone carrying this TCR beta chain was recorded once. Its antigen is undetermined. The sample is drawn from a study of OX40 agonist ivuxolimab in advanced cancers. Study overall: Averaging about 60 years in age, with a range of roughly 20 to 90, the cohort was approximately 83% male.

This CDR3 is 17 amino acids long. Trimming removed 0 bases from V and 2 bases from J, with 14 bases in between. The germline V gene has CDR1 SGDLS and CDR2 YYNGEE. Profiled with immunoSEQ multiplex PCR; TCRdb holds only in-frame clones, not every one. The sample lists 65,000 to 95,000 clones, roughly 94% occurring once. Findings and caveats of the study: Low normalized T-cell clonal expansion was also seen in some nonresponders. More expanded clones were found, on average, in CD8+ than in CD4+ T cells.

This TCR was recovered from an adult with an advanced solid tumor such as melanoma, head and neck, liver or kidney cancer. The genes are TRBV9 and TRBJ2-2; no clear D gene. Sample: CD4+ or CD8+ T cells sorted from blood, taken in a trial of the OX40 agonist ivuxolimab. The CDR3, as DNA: TGTGCCAGCAGCGTAGAATACGGTCCGATAAACACCGGGGAGCTGTTTTTT. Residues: CASSVEYGPINTGELFF.